This T cell receptor beta chain was identified in a study of blood T cell repertoires in COVID-19 (dated by TCRdb to 2019 to 2021). In terms of the full investigation: The collaborator samples originated in the United States, Italy and Spain and spanned the acute and convalescent phases of COVID-19. The material from the prospective study consisted of cDNA or gDNA derived from T cells, B-cell-depleted T cells, or PBMCs. Subjects who had been exposed to COVID-19, were actively infected with it, or had recovered from it provided the deeply sampled blood TCRbeta repertoires that made up the dataset. The repertoires were released in a freely available public database intended as a resource for research on the immune response to SARS-CoV-2. Samples came from the ongoing ImmuneRACE study (first 160 participants) plus 1,254 subjects from 6 global collaborators. Sample metadata almost always included a de-identified subject ID, COVID-19 status, age in years and sex. Where available, HLA class I and class II types were obtained from metadata supplied by the sample provider rather than from assay-based typing.

The paper's findings and limits, for the study overall: How much clinical and demographic metadata was included differed by source and by participant, and the metadata was provided uncurated.

V lost 0 bases and J lost 3 bases, and the count of bases not matched to a germline gene is 6. From its cysteine to its phenylalanine, the CDR3 spans 16 amino acids. Left in the record is the CDR3 DNA by itself, 48 bases read in frame from the first base. The CDR1 and CDR2 encoded by the germline V gene are SGHDT and YYEEEE. About this clone itself: Its antigen is currently not known. No per-base quality is available; no much larger clone lies one base away.

The immunoSEQ Assay, a bias-controlled multiplex PCR, was used to amplify TCRbeta CDR3 regions from genomic DNA. On the study's bioinformatics: The number of nucleated cells in each sample was estimated by amplification of reference gene primers within the assay. To quantify the absolute abundance of each unique TCRbeta CDR3 rearrangement, sequence reads were collapsed and filtered. For each sample, productive Simpson clonality was calculated as the square root of Simpson's diversity index across productive rearrangements. What TCRdb holds here is the immuneACCESS table cut down to in-frame rearrangements. Part of the clones is not present; checked against another copy, under half of the missing clones reflect an unresolved V gene, and the others are unexplained. V, J and clone size derive from that table, while D and trimming were established from the DNA sequence. This sample is represented by 200,000 to 250,000 clones; less than 90% of them were singletons. The top ten clones comprise under 3% of the sample.

Participants in the prospective study were enrolled through a virtual design, were aged about 18 to 100 years, and lived in about 25 United States geographic areas. To assign participants to cohorts, the prospective study relied on clinical history that participants themselves reported in a screening survey and a study questionnaire. Recovered participants in ImmuneRACE Cohort 3 were defined as having two consecutive negative NP/OP PCR tests, clearance from a healthcare professional, or resolution of symptoms. In the prospective study, whole blood, serum and a nasopharyngeal or oropharyngeal swab were collected from each participant by mobile phlebotomists. Over a roughly 2-month period, participants in the prospective study had the option of providing additional blood draws and questionnaires. Before DNA extraction, prospective study blood samples were shipped either frozen or at room temperature.

Sequences were obtained from PBMCs or T cells enriched from blood (not recorded which). The chain is encoded by TRBV5-6 joined to TRBJ2-1, with 7 bases aligning to TRBD1. This TCR was sampled from a woman aged 25 to 39 who had recovered from COVID-19. CDR3 sequence: CASSLVPAGGYNEQFF. The nucleotide sequence reads as follows: TGTGCCAGCAGCTTGGTTCCGGCAGGGGGCTACAATGAGCAGTTCTTC.